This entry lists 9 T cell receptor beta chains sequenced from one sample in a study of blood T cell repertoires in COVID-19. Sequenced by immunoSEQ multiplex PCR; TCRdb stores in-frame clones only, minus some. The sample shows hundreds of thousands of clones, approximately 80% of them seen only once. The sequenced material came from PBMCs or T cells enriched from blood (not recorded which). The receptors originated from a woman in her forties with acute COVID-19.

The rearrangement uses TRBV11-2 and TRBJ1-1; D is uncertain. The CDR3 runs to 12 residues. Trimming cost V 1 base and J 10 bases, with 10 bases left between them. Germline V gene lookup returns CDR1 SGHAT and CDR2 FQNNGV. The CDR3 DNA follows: TGTGCCAGCAGCTTAGTTGGTCGGGGAGCTTTCTTT. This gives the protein CASSLVGRGAFF.

The CDR3 loop is CASRGLSYSGNTIYF. CDR3 in DNA: TGTGCCAGCAGGGGACTTTCCTACTCTGGAAACACCATATATTTT. The chain employs TRBV6-5 and TRBJ1-3; possible D gene TRBD1, 5 bases. The CDR3 consists of 15 residues. V lost 6 bases to trimming and J lost 0 bases, with 12 bases between them. Germline V CDR1 and CDR2: MNHEY, SVGAGI.

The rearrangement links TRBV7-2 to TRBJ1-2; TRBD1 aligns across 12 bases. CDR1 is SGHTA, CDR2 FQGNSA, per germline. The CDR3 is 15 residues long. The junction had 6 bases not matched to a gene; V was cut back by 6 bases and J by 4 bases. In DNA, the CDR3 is TGTGCCAGCAGACCCGGGACAGGGGGCGCCTATGGCTACACCTTC. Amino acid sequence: CASRPGTGGAYGYTF.

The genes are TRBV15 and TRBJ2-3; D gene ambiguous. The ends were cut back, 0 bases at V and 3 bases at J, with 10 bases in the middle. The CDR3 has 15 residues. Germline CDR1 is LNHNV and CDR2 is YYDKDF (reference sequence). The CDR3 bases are TGTGCCACCAGCAGAGATATTCAGGCTACAGATACGCAGTATTTT. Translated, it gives CATSRDIQATDTQYF. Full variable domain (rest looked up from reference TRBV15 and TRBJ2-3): DAMVIQNPRYQVTQFGKPVTLSCSQTLNHNVMYWYQQKSSQAPKLLFHYYDKDFNNEADTPDNFQSRRPNTSFCFLDIRSPGLGDTAMYLCATSRDIQATDTQYFGPGTRLTVL.

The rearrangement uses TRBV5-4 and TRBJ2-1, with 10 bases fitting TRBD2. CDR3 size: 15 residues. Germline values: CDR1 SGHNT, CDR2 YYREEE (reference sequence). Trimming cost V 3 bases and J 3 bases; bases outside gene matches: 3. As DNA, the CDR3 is TGTGCCAGCAGCTACCTAGCGGGGGACTACAATGAGCAGTTCTTC. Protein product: CASSYLAGDYNEQFF.

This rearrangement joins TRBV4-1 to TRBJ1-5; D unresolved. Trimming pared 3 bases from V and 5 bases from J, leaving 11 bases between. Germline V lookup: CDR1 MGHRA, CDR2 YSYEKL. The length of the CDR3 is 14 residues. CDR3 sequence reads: CASSHTSTDQPQHF. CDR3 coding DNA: TGCGCCAGCAGCCACACCTCAACGGATCAGCCCCAGCATTTT.

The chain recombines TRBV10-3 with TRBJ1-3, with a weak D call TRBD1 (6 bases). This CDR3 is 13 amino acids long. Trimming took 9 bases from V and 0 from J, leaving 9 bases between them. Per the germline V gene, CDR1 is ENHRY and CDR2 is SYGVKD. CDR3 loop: CAIQGISGNTIYF. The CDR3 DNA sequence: TGTGCCATACAGGGCATCTCTGGAAACACCATATATTTT.

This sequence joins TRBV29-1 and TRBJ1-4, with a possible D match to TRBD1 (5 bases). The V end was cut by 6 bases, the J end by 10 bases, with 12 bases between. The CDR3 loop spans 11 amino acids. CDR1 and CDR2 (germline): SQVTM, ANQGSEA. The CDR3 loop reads CSVQFGGKLFF. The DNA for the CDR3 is TGCAGCGTCCAGTTCGGGGGAAAACTGTTTTTT.

The CDR3 DNA is TGTGCCAGCCGACTAGCGGGAGAACCCACCGGGGAGCTGTTTTTT. Protein product: CASRLAGEPTGELFF. The rearrangement joins TRBV28 to TRBJ2-2; 12 bases match TRBD2. After removal of 8 bases from V and 4 bases from J, the junction contained 5 bases not matched to a gene. This CDR3 has 15 amino acids. CDR1 and CDR2 from the germline V gene are MDHEN and SYDVKM.